This paragraph covers one T cell receptor beta chain sequence. Its antigen is still unknown. This CDR3 contains 16 residues. Germline loops: CDR1 SGHRS, CDR2 YFSETQ. The junction had 8 bases not matched to a gene; V was cut back by 4 bases and J by 2 bases. PCR involved 60 Vbeta and 13 Jbeta primers. Clones were read by immunoSEQ multiplex PCR, and TCRdb kept only the in-frame ones, dropping some. The data hold over 150,000 clones, with around 82% observed a single time. The sample comes from a study of cytomegalovirus exposure and HLA in healthy donors. Broader study findings: Compared with the roughly 700-donor mean, an Asian-associated ancestry cluster reportedly had fewer N-insertions, according to a later analysis. Upon later analysis, HLA-associated TCR beta chains proved more clonally expanded than other, equally common chains. Several V segments, TRBV6-2 and TRBV6-3 among them, could not be told apart and were dropped.

The TCR originated in a woman between 50 and 59 years old in good health and CMV-seropositive. Material for sequencing was PBMCs. The V call is TRBV5-1, the J call TRBJ1-3; 8 positions match TRBD1. For the CDR3, the DNA is TGCGCCAGCAGCCCGGAGGTACAGGGGGCTGGAAACACCATATATTTT. It encodes CASSPEVQGAGNTIYF.